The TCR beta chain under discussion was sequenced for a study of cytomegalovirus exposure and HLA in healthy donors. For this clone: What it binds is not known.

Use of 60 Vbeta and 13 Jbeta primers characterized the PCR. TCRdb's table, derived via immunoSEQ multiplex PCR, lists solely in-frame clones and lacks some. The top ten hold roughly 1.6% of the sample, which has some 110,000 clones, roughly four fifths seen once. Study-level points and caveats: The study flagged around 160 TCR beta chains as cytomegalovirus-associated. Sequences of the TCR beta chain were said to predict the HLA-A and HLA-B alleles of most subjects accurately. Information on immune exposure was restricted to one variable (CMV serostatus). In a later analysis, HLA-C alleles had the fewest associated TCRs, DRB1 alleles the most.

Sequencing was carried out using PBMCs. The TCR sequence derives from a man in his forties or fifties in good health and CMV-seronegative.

Here the CDR3 DNA reads TGTGCCAGCAGTGTCTGGACAGGGTCTGGCTACACCTTC. This translates into CASSVWTGSGYTF. This chain uses TRBV2 with TRBJ1-2; TRBD1 matches at 8 bases. Per germline, CDR1 SNHLY and CDR2 FYNNEI. J gave up 7 bases and V 4 bases, and 5 bases lay outside the gene matches. The CDR3 loop spans 13 amino acids.